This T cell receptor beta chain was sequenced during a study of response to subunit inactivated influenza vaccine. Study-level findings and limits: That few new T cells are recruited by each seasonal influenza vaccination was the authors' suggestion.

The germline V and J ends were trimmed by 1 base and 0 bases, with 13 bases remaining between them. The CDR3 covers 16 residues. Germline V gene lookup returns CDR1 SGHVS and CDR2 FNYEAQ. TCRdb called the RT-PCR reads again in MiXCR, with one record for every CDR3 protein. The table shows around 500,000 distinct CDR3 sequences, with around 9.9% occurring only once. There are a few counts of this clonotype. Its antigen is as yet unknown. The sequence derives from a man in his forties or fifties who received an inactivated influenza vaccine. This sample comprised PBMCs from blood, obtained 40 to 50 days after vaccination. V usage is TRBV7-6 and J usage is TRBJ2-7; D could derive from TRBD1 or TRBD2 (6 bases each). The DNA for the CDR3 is TGTGCCAGCAGCTTAGACAGGGACTTAAGCTCCTACGAGCAGTACTTC. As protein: CASSLDRDLSSYEQYF.